A selection of T cell receptor beta chains follows, all from one sample in a study of blood T cells in healthy people across ages. MiXCR, run by TCRdb on the 5' RACE reads, gives a single entry per CDR3 protein. This table has 250,000 to 300,000 distinct CDR3 sequences, 25% to 30% appearing once. The sequencing input was blood. The origin of the receptors is a woman between 70 and 85 years old in good health. The CDR3 runs from the conserved cysteine through the conserved F or W. A D gene is named only where the DNA matches it firmly. Clone size is not always given. Where it is, it says once, few, many or a class for expanded clones.

NA,NA,TRBJ1-6,TRBV28,CASSADRNSPLHF,TGTGCCAGCAGCGCCGACAGAAATTCACCCCTCCACTTT
NA,NA,TRBJ2-2,TRBV11-2,CASTQQTGTGELFF,TGTGCCAGCACACAACAAACAGGGACCGGGGAGCTGTTTTTT
many,NA,TRBJ2-5,TRBV10-3,CAISESGETQYF,TGTGCCATCAGTGAGTCCGGGGAGACCCAGTACTTC
NA,TRBD2,TRBJ2-5,TRBV13,CASSLSLAGGMETQYF,TGTGCCAGCAGCTTAAGCCTAGCGGGAGGTATGGAGACCCAGTACTTC
NA,TRBD1,TRBJ2-1,TRBV11-2,CASSISGTGDNEQFF,TGTGCCAGCAGCATATCCGGGACAGGGGACAATGAGCAGTTCTTC
NA,NA,TRBJ1-2,TRBV7-8,CASSLEGNYGYTF,TGTGCCAGCAGCTTAGAGGGCAACTATGGCTACACCTTC
NA,TRBD2,TRBJ2-5,TRBV18,CASSPGLAGGAYQETQYF,TGTGCCAGCTCACCAGGACTAGCGGGAGGGGCGTACCAAGAGACCCAGTACTTC
few,NA,TRBJ2-7,TRBV5-1,CASSPRLGYEQYF,TGCGCCAGCAGCCCGCGTTTAGGATACGAGCAGTACTTC
NA,TRBD1,TRBJ2-5,TRBV7-2,CASSRQGAIKETQYF,TGTGCCAGCAGTAGACAGGGGGCCATAAAAGAGACCCAGTACTTC
NA,TRBD2,TRBJ2-3,TRBV6-2/TRBV6-3,CASSYSASGRAKTDTQYF,TGTGCCAGCAGTTACTCGGCTAGCGGGAGGGCCAAAACAGATACGCAGTATTTT
many,TRBD2,TRBJ2-1,TRBV20-1,CSARRASGLYNEQFF,TGCAGTGCTAGGAGAGCTAGCGGCTTGTACAATGAGCAGTTCTTC